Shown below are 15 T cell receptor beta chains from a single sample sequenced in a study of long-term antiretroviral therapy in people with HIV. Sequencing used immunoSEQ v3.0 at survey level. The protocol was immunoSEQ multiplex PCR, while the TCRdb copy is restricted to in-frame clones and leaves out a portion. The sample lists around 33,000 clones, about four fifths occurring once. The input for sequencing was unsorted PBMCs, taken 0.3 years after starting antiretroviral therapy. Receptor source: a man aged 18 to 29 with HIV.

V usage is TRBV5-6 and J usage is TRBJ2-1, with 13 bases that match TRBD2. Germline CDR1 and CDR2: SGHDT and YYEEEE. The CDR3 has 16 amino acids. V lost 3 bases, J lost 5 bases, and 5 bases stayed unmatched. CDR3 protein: CASSSRLAGGHNEQFF. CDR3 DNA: TGTGCCAGCAGCTCAAGACTAGCGGGAGGTCACAATGAGCAGTTCTTC.

The CDR3 protein is CASSYRGSGELFF. The CDR3 coding sequence is TGTGCCAGCAGTTATCGTGGGAGCGGGGAGCTGTTTTTT. The chain has TRBV6-5 and TRBJ2-2, with D possibly matching TRBD2 (5 bases). CDR3 length: 13 residues. The germline V gene has CDR1 MNHEY and CDR2 SVGAGI. V was shortened by 3 bases and J by 7 bases, with 9 bases between the two germline ends.

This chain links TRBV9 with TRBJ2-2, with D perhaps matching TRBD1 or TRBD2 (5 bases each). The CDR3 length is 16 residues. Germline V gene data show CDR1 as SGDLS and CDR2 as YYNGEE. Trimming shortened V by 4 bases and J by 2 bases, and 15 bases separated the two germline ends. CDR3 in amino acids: CASSFPGSHNTGELFF. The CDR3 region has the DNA TGTGCCAGCAGCTTCCCAGGGAGCCACAACACCGGGGAGCTGTTTTTT. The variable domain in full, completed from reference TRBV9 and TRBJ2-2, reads DSGVTQTPKHLITATGQRVTLRCSPRSGDLSVYWYQQSLDQGLQFLIQYYNGEERAKGNILERFSAQQFPDLHSELNLSSLELGDSALYFCASSFPGSHNTGELFFGEGSRLTVL.

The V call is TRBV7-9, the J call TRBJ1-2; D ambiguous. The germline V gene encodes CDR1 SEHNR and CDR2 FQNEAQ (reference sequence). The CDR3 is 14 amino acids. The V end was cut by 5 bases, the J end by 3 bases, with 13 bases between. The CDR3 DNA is TGTGCCAGCAGCCCCCTGGGAAGTGACTATGGCTACACCTTC. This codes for CASSPLGSDYGYTF.

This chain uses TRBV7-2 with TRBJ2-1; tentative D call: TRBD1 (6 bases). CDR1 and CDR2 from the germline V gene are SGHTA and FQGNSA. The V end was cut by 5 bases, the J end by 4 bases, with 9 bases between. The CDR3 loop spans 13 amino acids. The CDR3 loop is CASSAGQYNEQFF. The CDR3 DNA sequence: TGTGCCAGCAGCGCAGGACAGTACAATGAGCAGTTCTTC.

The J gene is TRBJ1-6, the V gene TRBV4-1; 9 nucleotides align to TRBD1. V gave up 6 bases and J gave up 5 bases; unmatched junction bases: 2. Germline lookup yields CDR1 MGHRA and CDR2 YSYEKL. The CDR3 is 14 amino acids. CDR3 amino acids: CASSWTGDNSPLHF. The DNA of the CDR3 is TGCGCCAGCAGTTGGACAGGGGATAATTCACCCCTCCACTTT.

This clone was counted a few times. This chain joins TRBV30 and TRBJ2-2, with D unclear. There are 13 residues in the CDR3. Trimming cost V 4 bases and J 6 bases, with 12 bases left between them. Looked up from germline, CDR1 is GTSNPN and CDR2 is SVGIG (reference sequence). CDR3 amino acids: CAWKGSLAGELFF. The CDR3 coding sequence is TGTGCCTGGAAGGGCAGTTTGGCCGGGGAGCTGTTTTTT.

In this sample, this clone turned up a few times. The CDR3 DNA reads TGTGCCAGCAGCCCCTTAGGGGACAGCACCTATGGCTACACCTTC. Protein product: CASSPLGDSTYGYTF. The V gene is TRBV14, the J gene TRBJ1-2; 7 nucleotides match TRBD1. Germline CDR1 SGHDN, CDR2 FVKESK. The junction had 9 bases not matched to a gene; V was cut back by 4 bases and J by 4 bases. The CDR3 is made up of 15 amino acids.

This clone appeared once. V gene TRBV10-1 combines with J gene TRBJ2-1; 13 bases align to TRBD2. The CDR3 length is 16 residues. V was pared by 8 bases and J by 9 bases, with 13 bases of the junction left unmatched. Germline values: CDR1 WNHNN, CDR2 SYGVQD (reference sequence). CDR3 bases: TGCGCCAGCGGGAATAGACTAGCGGGGGGCCAGGGTGAGCAGTTCTTC. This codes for CASGNRLAGGQGEQFF.

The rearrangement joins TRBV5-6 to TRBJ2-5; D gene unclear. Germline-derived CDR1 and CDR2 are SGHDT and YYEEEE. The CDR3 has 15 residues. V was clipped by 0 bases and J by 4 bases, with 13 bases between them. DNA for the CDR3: TGTGCCAGCAGCTTGGAACCCGTACCGGTAGAGACCCAGTACTTC. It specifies CASSLEPVPVETQYF. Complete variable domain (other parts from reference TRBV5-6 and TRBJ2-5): DAGVTQSPTHLIKTRGQQVTLRCSPKSGHDTVSWYQQALGQGPQFIFQYYEEEERQRGNFPDRFSGHQFPNYSSELNVNALLLGDSALYLCASSLEPVPVETQYFGPGTRLLVL.

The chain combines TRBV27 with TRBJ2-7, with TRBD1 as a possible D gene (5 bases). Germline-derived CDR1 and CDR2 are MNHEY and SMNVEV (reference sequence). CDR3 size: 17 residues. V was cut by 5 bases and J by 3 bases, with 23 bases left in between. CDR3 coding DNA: TGTGCCAGCAGTAAAAACTCTGCGGTCAGGGTGGTCTACGAGCAGTACTTC. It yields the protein CASSKNSAVRVVYEQYF.

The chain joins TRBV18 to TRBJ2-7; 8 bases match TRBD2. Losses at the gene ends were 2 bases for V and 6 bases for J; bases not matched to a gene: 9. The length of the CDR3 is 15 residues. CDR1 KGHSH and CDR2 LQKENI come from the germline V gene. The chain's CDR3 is CASSPVTSGPREQYF. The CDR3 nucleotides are TGTGCCAGCTCACCAGTTACTAGCGGTCCTCGCGAGCAGTACTTC.

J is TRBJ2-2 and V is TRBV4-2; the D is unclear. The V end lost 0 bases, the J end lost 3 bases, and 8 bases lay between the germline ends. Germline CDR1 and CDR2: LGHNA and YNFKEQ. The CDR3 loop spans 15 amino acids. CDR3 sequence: CASSQDIDHTGELFF. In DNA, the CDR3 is TGTGCCAGCAGCCAAGATATCGACCACACCGGGGAGCTGTTTTTT.

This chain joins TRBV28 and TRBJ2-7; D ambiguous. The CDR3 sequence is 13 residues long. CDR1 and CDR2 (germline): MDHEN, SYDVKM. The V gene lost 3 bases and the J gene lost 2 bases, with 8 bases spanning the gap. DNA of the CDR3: TGTGCCAGCAGTTTTATCCGGGCCTACGAGCAGTACTTC. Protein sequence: CASSFIRAYEQYF.

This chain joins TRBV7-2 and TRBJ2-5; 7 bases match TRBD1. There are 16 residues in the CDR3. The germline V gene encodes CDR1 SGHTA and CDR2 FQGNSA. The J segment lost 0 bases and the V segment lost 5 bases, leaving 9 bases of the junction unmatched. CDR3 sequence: CASSPRTGEYQETQYF. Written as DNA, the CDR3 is TGTGCCAGCAGCCCTCGGACAGGCGAATACCAAGAGACCCAGTACTTC.